Included here is one T cell receptor (beta chain) sequence, with context. Its target is unknown. This entry is derived from a study of OX40 agonist ivuxolimab in advanced cancers. Overall study results and limits: The expanded peripheral T cells' antigen specificity was not determined.

Clones were read by immunoSEQ multiplex PCR, and TCRdb kept only the in-frame ones, dropping some. Of tens of thousands of clones listed, approximately 89% are singletons. Germline-derived CDR1 and CDR2 are SGHTA and FQGNSA. The V and J ends lost 5 bases and 2 bases respectively, with 17 bases between them. The CDR3 contains 16 residues. This material consisted of CD4+ or CD8+ T cells sorted from blood, taken in a trial of the OX40 agonist ivuxolimab. This TCR was sampled from an adult with an advanced solid tumor such as melanoma, head and neck, liver or kidney cancer. The chain carries TRBV7-2 and TRBJ2-3; TRBD1 or TRBD2 may be the D gene (5 bases each). The CDR3 region is CASSRGWGGPTDTQYF. The CDR3, as DNA: TGTGCCAGCAGCCGAGGATGGGGCGGGCCCACAGATACGCAGTATTTT. Filled out from reference TRBV7-2 and TRBJ2-3, the complete variable domain reads GAGVSQSPSNKVTEKGKDVELRCDPISGHTALYWYRQSLGQGLEFLIYFQGNSAPDKSGLPSDRFSAERTGGSVSTLTIQRTQQEDSAVYLCASSRGWGGPTDTQYFGPGTRLTVL.